The rows below give T cell receptor beta chains drawn from one sample of a study of control samples from healthy donors and cancer patients. Assay used: immunoSEQ multiplex PCR; TCRdb lists only in-frame clones, some missing. This table has fewer than 25,000 clones, 65% to 90% appearing once. The sample taken for sequencing was PBMCs. The receptor set was obtained from a man between 60 and 75 years old with head and neck cancer. Both conserved end residues are part of each CDR3. The order of the fields is D gene, V gene, clone size, J gene, CDR3 DNA, CDR3 protein. The D gene is left open where the match is weak. Clone size is shown for a subset of rows, as once, few, many or a class of expanded clone.

D: -; V: TRBV6-5; size: -; J: TRBJ2-7; DNA: TGTGCCAGCAGTTACTCTGGCAGACACTACGAGCAGTACTTC; CDR3: CASSYSGRHYEQYF
D: -; V: TRBV9; size: -; J: TRBJ2-2; DNA: TGTGCCAGCAGCGTAAAACAGGGTCGGGCCCCCGGGGAGCTGTTTTTT; CDR3: CASSVKQGRAPGELFF
D: TRBD1; V: TRBV5-1; size: -; J: TRBJ2-3; DNA: TGCGCCAGCAGCTTGGAGGGGGCAGGAACAGATACGCAGTATTTT; CDR3: CASSLEGAGTDTQYF
D: TRBD2; V: TRBV11-2; size: -; J: TRBJ2-5; DNA: TGTGCCAGCAGCTCTCGGACTAGAAGCGGCCAAGAGACCCAGTACTTC; CDR3: CASSSRTRSGQETQYF
D: TRBD1; V: TRBV19; size: -; J: TRBJ2-2; DNA: TGTGCCGTTGGGACAGGGGGCAGAGGTACCGGGGAGCTGTTTTTT; CDR3: CAVGTGGRGTGELFF
D: -; V: TRBV19; size: -; J: TRBJ2-6; DNA: TGTGCCAGTAGCATGACCAGGACTGCCGGCTCTGGGGCCAACGTCCTGACTTTC; CDR3: CASSMTRTAGSGANVLTF
D: TRBD1; V: TRBV6-6; size: -; J: TRBJ2-6; DNA: TGTGCCAGCAGTCGACAGGGCCAAAACTCTGGGGCCAACGTCCTGACTTTC; CDR3: CASSRQGQNSGANVLTF
D: TRBD1; V: TRBV4-1; size: -; J: TRBJ2-7; DNA: TGCGCCAGCAGCCAAGGGGACAGGGCCCGCGAGCAGTACTTC; CDR3: CASSQGDRAREQYF
D: -; V: TRBV6-6; size: -; J: TRBJ2-2; DNA: TGTGCCAGCACAGGTTTCGAGGGGCACGGGGAGCTGTTTTTT; CDR3: CASTGFEGHGELFF
D: -; V: TRBV7-6; size: -; J: TRBJ1-5; DNA: TGTGCCAGCAGCTTAGAGGGCGCGGGTCAGCCCCAGCATTTT; CDR3: CASSLEGAGQPQHF
D: -; V: TRBV19; size: -; J: TRBJ1-2; DNA: TGTGCCAGTAGTATAGGGAGAGGGTGGGCCTATGGCTACACCTTC; CDR3: CASSIGRGWAYGYTF
D: TRBD1; V: TRBV9; size: -; J: TRBJ1-1; DNA: TGTGCCAGCAGCGAAGACAGGGTGGGCACTGAAGCTTTCTTT; CDR3: CASSEDRVGTEAFF
D: TRBD2; V: TRBV2; size: -; J: TRBJ2-3; DNA: TGTGCCAGCGGGGGGGTCGGGACAGATACGCAGTATTTT; CDR3: CASGGVGTDTQYF
D: -; V: TRBV6-2/TRBV6-3; size: -; J: TRBJ2-7; DNA: TGTGCCAGCAGTTCCCTCTACAGGGACCCCTACGAGCAGTACTTC; CDR3: CASSSLYRDPYEQYF
D: -; V: TRBV5-6; size: -; J: TRBJ2-2; DNA: TGTGCCAGCAGCTTGGGCAGGGGCACCGGGGAGCTGTTTTTT; CDR3: CASSLGRGTGELFF
D: -; V: TRBV6-5; size: -; J: TRBJ2-1; DNA: TGTGCCAGCAGGCCCGTCGGCGGCAATGAGCAGTTCTTC; CDR3: CASRPVGGNEQFF
D: TRBD1; V: TRBV28; size: -; J: TRBJ2-3; DNA: TGTGCCAGCAGTAAATTCCTTGGACAGGGGGCCGATACGCAGTATTTT; CDR3: CASSKFLGQGADTQYF
D: -; V: TRBV6-2/TRBV6-3; size: -; J: TRBJ2-7; DNA: TGTGCCAGCAGTTACTCGGCGGACCCCTACGAGCAGTACTTC; CDR3: CASSYSADPYEQYF
D: TRBD2; V: TRBV11-3; size: -; J: TRBJ2-7; DNA: TGTGCCAGCAGCACGGGACTAGCGGTCTACGAGCAGTACTTC; CDR3: CASSTGLAVYEQYF
D: -; V: TRBV7-9; size: -; J: TRBJ2-7; DNA: TGTGCCAGCAGCCGGGCCCCTAACGAGCAGTACTTC; CDR3: CASSRAPNEQYF
D: TRBD1; V: TRBV18; size: -; J: TRBJ2-5; DNA: TGTGCCAGCTCGCGGACAGGGGTTGGGGAGACCCAGTACTTC; CDR3: CASSRTGVGETQYF
D: -; V: TRBV11-2; size: few; J: TRBJ1-2; DNA: TGTGCCAGCAGCTTGGCAGGGGCGGCGTTGGGGGGCTACACCTTC; CDR3: CASSLAGAALGGYTF
D: -; V: TRBV11-3; size: -; J: TRBJ1-1; DNA: TGTGCCAGCAGCCCACCACAGGGAGGGACTGAAGCTTTCTTT; CDR3: CASSPPQGGTEAFF
D: -; V: TRBV6-1; size: -; J: TRBJ2-5; DNA: TGTGCCAGCAGTGAACTATACAGGGTCTTGGAGACCCAGTACTTC; CDR3: CASSELYRVLETQYF
D: -; V: TRBV20-1; size: -; J: TRBJ1-5; DNA: TGCAGTGCTAGTTTACTTGAAAGCAATCAGCCCCAGCATTTT; CDR3: CSASLLESNQPQHF
D: -; V: TRBV7-7; size: once; J: TRBJ2-1; DNA: TGTGCTAGCAGCTTAGCCCAGTACAATGAGCAGTTCTTC; CDR3: CASSLAQYNEQFF
D: -; V: TRBV18; size: once; J: TRBJ1-1; DNA: TGTGCCAGCTCTAGAAACCCGTCTGGACAGTTCATGAACACTGAAGCTTTCTTT; CDR3: CASSRNPSGQFMNTEAFF
D: TRBD2; V: TRBV9; size: -; J: TRBJ2-1; DNA: TGTGCCAGCAGCGTAGGTAGCGGGGGTTCTGACAATGAGCAGTTCTTC; CDR3: CASSVGSGGSDNEQFF
D: -; V: TRBV21-1; size: -; J: TRBJ1-1; DNA: TGTGCCAGCAGCAAAGGAGGGGGGGCCACTGAAGCTTTCTTT; CDR3: CASSKGGGATEAFF
D: -; V: TRBV6-4; size: once; J: TRBJ1-1; DNA: TGTGCCAGCAGGAGGACCGCGAACACTGAAGCTTTCTTT; CDR3: CASRRTANTEAFF
D: TRBD1; V: TRBV19; size: -; J: TRBJ1-5; DNA: TGTGCCAGTAGGCGGCCCGGGACAGGGGACAATCAGCCCCAGCATTTT; CDR3: CASRRPGTGDNQPQHF
D: -; V: TRBV6-1; size: -; J: TRBJ2-7; DNA: TGTGCCAGCAGCGAAAGAAGGAAGGCTGCCTACTACGAGCAGTACTTC; CDR3: CASSERRKAAYYEQYF
D: -; V: TRBV6-5; size: -; J: TRBJ1-1; DNA: TGTGCCAGCAGTTACGGGGGTGAGGGCACTGAAGCTTTCTTT; CDR3: CASSYGGEGTEAFF
D: -; V: TRBV30; size: -; J: TRBJ2-3; DNA: TGTGCCTGGGGCAAAGCAGATACGCAGTATTTT; CDR3: CAWGKADTQYF
D: TRBD2; V: TRBV28; size: -; J: TRBJ2-3; DNA: TGTGCCAGCAGTTCCACTAGCGGGAGGGGGCGGGATACGCAGTATTTT; CDR3: CASSSTSGRGRDTQYF
D: TRBD2; V: TRBV19; size: -; J: TRBJ2-7; DNA: TGTGCCAGTAGTCTGGGCAGCGGGAACTACGAGCAGTACTTC; CDR3: CASSLGSGNYEQYF
D: -; V: TRBV5-1; size: -; J: TRBJ1-6; DNA: TGCGCCAGCAGCTTGGAGGCTCAGGGAGGTAGTTCACCCCTCCACTTT; CDR3: CASSLEAQGGSSPLHF
D: TRBD1; V: TRBV5-4; size: once; J: TRBJ1-2; DNA: TGTGCCAGCAGCCGTAGGGACAGGGGGCCAGTTTATGGCTACACCTTC; CDR3: CASSRRDRGPVYGYTF
D: TRBD1; V: TRBV6-5; size: -; J: TRBJ2-7; DNA: TGTGCCAGCAGTTTCTCCGGGACAGGGATTTCCTACGAGCAGTACTTC; CDR3: CASSFSGTGISYEQYF
D: -; V: TRBV2; size: -; J: TRBJ2-5; DNA: TGTGCCAGCCACAGGGTGGAGACCCAGTACTTC; CDR3: CASHRVETQYF
D: -; V: TRBV18; size: -; J: TRBJ2-3; DNA: TGTGCCAGCTCCCCATTATCTGGGAGGGATACGCAGTATTTT; CDR3: CASSPLSGRDTQYF
D: -; V: TRBV19; size: -; J: TRBJ2-7; DNA: TGTGCCAGTAGTGACCAGTCGGGGTCCTACGAGCAGTACTTC; CDR3: CASSDQSGSYEQYF
D: -; V: TRBV15; size: -; J: TRBJ2-1; DNA: TGTGCCACCAGCAGACGACTAGAAAGGAATGAGCAGTTCTTC; CDR3: CATSRRLERNEQFF
D: -; V: TRBV15; size: -; J: TRBJ1-1; DNA: TGTGCCACCAGCAGAGATGAGGAGAACACTGAAGCTTTCTTT; CDR3: CATSRDEENTEAFF
D: TRBD1; V: TRBV19; size: -; J: TRBJ2-3; DNA: TGTGCCAGTAGTATAGGGGGAACAGGGGCTAGCACAGATACGCAGTATTTT; CDR3: CASSIGGTGASTDTQYF
D: -; V: TRBV30; size: -; J: TRBJ1-4; DNA: TGTGCCTGGAGTGGTCAACTGAAACCGAATGAAAAACTGTTTTTT; CDR3: CAWSGQLKPNEKLFF
D: TRBD1; V: TRBV11-3; size: -; J: TRBJ1-1; DNA: TGTGCCAGCAGCTACAGGGGCGCCAACACTGAAGCTTTCTTT; CDR3: CASSYRGANTEAFF
D: -; V: TRBV28; size: once; J: TRBJ2-6; DNA: TGTGCCAGCACCCAGGGAGGGGGCCGCTCTGGGGCCAACGTCCTGACTTTC; CDR3: CASTQGGGRSGANVLTF